Listed below are T cell receptor beta chains from one sample, sequenced in a study of blood T cell repertoires in COVID-19. Sequenced by immunoSEQ multiplex PCR; TCRdb stores in-frame clones only, minus some. The sample carries around 260,000 clones, roughly 84% recorded once. Sequenced: peripheral blood. Receptors originate from a human donor with COVID-19, enrolled during active disease. The donor label of this sample is uncertain. Each CDR3 is given with its conserved first and last residue. Fields, in order: V gene, D gene, clone size, J gene, CDR3 protein, CDR3 DNA. A D gene is named only where the DNA matches it firmly. Rows give clone size only sometimes, using once, few, many, or a class for an expanded clone.

v_gene: TRBV19; d_gene: -; abundance: -; j_gene: TRBJ1-5; CDR3aa: CATHPGIGGFSQPQHF; CDR3nt: TGTGCCACCCACCCTGGTATCGGTGGTTTCTCTCAGCCCCAGCATTTT
v_gene: TRBV24-1; d_gene: -; abundance: -; j_gene: TRBJ2-3; CDR3aa: CATSDPRLEGTDTQYF; CDR3nt: TGTGCCACCAGTGACCCCCGACTAGAGGGCACAGATACGCAGTATTTT
v_gene: TRBV3-1/TRBV3-2; d_gene: -; abundance: -; j_gene: TRBJ2-1; CDR3aa: CASSQDRKEFF; CDR3nt: TGTGCCAGCAGCCAAGACAGGAAGGAGTTCTTC
v_gene: TRBV5-1; d_gene: TRBD2; abundance: -; j_gene: TRBJ2-1; CDR3aa: CASSLKDATSGVVRYEQFF; CDR3nt: TGCGCCAGCAGCTTGAAAGATGCGACTAGCGGGGTTGTGAGGTATGAGCAGTTCTTC
v_gene: TRBV18; d_gene: TRBD1; abundance: -; j_gene: TRBJ1-4; CDR3aa: CASSSGAGGEKLFF; CDR3nt: TGTGCCAGCTCCTCCGGGGCAGGGGGGGAAAAACTGTTTTTT
v_gene: TRBV9; d_gene: TRBD1; abundance: once; j_gene: TRBJ1-4; CDR3aa: CASSVGTGGSVEKLFF; CDR3nt: TGTGCCAGCAGCGTCGGGACAGGGGGCTCGGTTGAAAAACTGTTTTTT
v_gene: TRBV2; d_gene: -; abundance: -; j_gene: TRBJ2-5; CDR3aa: CASSSRQQVQETQYF; CDR3nt: TGTGCCAGCAGTAGCCGACAGCAAGTCCAAGAGACCCAGTACTTC
v_gene: TRBV28; d_gene: TRBD2; abundance: -; j_gene: TRBJ2-2; CDR3aa: CASSPLLAGGHGGELFF; CDR3nt: TGTGCCAGCAGTCCCCTCTTAGCGGGAGGGCACGGCGGGGAGCTGTTTTTT
v_gene: TRBV19; d_gene: -; abundance: -; j_gene: TRBJ2-1; CDR3aa: CASSLREDNEQFF; CDR3nt: TGTGCCAGTAGTCTCAGGGAAGACAATGAGCAGTTCTTC
v_gene: TRBV3-1/TRBV3-2; d_gene: TRBD2; abundance: -; j_gene: TRBJ2-1; CDR3aa: CASSQDWASGSYEQFF; CDR3nt: TGTGCCAGCAGCCAAGATTGGGCTAGCGGGAGTTATGAGCAGTTCTTC
v_gene: TRBV27; d_gene: TRBD1; abundance: -; j_gene: TRBJ2-4; CDR3aa: CASSKSRGRIIDGGNIQYF; CDR3nt: TGTGCCAGCAGTAAATCCAGGGGGCGTATCATCGATGGGGGAAACATTCAGTACTTC
v_gene: TRBV30; d_gene: TRBD2; abundance: -; j_gene: TRBJ2-3; CDR3aa: CAWSVTRRTSGTRTDTQYF; CDR3nt: TGTGCCTGGAGTGTAACCCGCAGGACTAGCGGGACCCGCACAGATACGCAGTATTTT
v_gene: TRBV29-1; d_gene: -; abundance: -; j_gene: TRBJ1-2; CDR3aa: CSVSTGVWDGYTF; CDR3nt: TGCAGCGTTAGTACGGGGGTTTGGGATGGCTACACCTTC
v_gene: TRBV3-1/TRBV3-2; d_gene: -; abundance: -; j_gene: TRBJ2-3; CDR3aa: CASSQGTSLTDTQYF; CDR3nt: TGTGCCAGCAGCCAAGGGACAAGCCTCACAGATACGCAGTATTTT
v_gene: TRBV6-5; d_gene: TRBD1; abundance: -; j_gene: TRBJ2-7; CDR3aa: CASSQTGPTYEQYF; CDR3nt: TGTGCCAGCAGTCAGACAGGGCCAACCTACGAGCAGTACTTC
v_gene: TRBV30; d_gene: TRBD1; abundance: -; j_gene: TRBJ1-5; CDR3aa: CAWGQGDNQPQHF; CDR3nt: TGTGCCTGGGGCCAGGGGGACAATCAGCCCCAGCATTTT
v_gene: TRBV15; d_gene: -; abundance: -; j_gene: TRBJ1-5; CDR3aa: CATSRDYSNQPQHF; CDR3nt: TGTGCCACCAGCAGAGACTATAGCAATCAGCCCCAGCATTTT
v_gene: TRBV4-1; d_gene: TRBD2; abundance: -; j_gene: TRBJ2-1; CDR3aa: CASSSGTSGYNEQFF; CDR3nt: TGCGCCAGCAGCTCCGGGACTAGCGGGTACAATGAGCAGTTCTTC
v_gene: TRBV28; d_gene: -; abundance: -; j_gene: TRBJ1-2; CDR3aa: CASCRQNYYGYTF; CDR3nt: TGTGCCAGCTGCCGACAGAACTACTATGGCTACACCTTC
v_gene: TRBV9; d_gene: TRBD2; abundance: -; j_gene: TRBJ2-3; CDR3aa: CASSVSGLAPLDTQYF; CDR3nt: TGTGCCAGCAGCGTATCGGGACTAGCACCCCTGGATACGCAGTATTTT
v_gene: TRBV5-5; d_gene: -; abundance: -; j_gene: TRBJ2-1; CDR3aa: CASSVLQGSYNEQFF; CDR3nt: TGTGCCAGCAGCGTCTTACAGGGTTCCTACAATGAGCAGTTCTTC
v_gene: TRBV20-1; d_gene: TRBD2; abundance: -; j_gene: TRBJ2-7; CDR3aa: CSASDTSGRRGRTEQYF; CDR3nt: TGCAGTGCTAGTGATACTAGCGGGAGGCGGGGCCGTACCGAGCAGTACTTC
v_gene: TRBV12-3/TRBV12-4; d_gene: -; abundance: few; j_gene: TRBJ2-2; CDR3aa: CASSLESGELFF; CDR3nt: TGTGCCAGCAGTTTAGAGAGCGGGGAGCTGTTTTTT
v_gene: TRBV18; d_gene: -; abundance: -; j_gene: TRBJ1-2; CDR3aa: CASLLDLGYGYTF; CDR3nt: TGTGCCAGCCTCCTTGACCTAGGCTATGGCTACACCTTC